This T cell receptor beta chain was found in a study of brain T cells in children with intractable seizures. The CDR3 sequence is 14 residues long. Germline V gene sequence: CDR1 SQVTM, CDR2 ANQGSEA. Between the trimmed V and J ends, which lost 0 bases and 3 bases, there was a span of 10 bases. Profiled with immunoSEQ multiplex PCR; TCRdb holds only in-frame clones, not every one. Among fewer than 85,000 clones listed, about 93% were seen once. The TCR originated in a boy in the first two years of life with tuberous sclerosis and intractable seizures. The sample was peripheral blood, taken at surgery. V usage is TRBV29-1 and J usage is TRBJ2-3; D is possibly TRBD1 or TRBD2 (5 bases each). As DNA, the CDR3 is TGCAGCGTTGAAGATCTTGGGGGAACAGATACGCAGTATTTT. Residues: CSVEDLGGTDTQYF.